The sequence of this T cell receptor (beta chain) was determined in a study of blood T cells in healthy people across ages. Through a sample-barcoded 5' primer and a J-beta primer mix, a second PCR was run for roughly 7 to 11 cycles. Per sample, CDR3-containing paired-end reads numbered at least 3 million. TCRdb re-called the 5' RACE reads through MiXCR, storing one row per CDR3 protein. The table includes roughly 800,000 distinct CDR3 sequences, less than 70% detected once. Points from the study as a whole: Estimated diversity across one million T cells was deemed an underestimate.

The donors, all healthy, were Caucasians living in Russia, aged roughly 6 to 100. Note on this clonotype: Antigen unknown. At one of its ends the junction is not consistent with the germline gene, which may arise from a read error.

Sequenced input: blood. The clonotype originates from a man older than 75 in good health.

DNA for the CDR3: TGTGCCAACAGCCTTGGGACCCTTGTCAAGAATGAGCAGTACTTC. Its translation is CANSLGTLVKNEQYF. This chain links TRBV7-2 with TRBJ2-7; tentatively, D is TRBD1 or TRBD2 (5 bases each). The germline gives CDR1 SGHTA, CDR2 FQGNSA. The CDR3 has 15 residues.